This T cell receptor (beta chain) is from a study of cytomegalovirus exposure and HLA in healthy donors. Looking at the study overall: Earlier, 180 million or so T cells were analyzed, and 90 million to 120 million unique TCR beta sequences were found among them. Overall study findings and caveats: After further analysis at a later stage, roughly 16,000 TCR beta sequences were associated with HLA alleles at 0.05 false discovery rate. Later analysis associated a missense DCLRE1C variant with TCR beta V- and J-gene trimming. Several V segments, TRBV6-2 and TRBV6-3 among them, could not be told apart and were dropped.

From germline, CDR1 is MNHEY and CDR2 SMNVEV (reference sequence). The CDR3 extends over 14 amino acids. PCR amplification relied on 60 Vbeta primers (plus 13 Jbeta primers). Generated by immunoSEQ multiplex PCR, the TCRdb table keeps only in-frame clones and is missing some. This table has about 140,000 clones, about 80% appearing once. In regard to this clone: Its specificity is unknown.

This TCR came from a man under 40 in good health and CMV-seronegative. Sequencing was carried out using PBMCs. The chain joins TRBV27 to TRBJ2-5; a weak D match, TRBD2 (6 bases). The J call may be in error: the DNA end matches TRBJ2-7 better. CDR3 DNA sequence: TGTGCCAGCACCCCCCGGGGGAGGTCCTACGAGCAGTACTTC. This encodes CASTPRGRSYEQYF.